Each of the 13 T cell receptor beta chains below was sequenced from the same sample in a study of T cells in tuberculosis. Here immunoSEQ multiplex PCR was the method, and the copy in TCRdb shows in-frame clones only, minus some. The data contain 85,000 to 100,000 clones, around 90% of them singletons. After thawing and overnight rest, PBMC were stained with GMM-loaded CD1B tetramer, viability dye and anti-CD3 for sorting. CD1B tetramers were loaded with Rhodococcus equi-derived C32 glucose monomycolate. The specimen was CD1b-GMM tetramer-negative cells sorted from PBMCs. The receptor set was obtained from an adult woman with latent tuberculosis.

CDR3 loop: CASSLARLGGSPLHF. The CDR3 region has the DNA TGTGCCAGCAGCTTAGCCAGGCTCGGGGGTTCACCCCTCCACTTT. J is TRBJ1-6 and V is TRBV5-6, with a weak D call TRBD1 (5 bases). Germline V gene sequence: CDR1 SGHDT, CDR2 YYEEEE. The V end lost 2 bases, the J end lost 9 bases, and 15 bases lay between the germline ends. The CDR3 loop spans 15 amino acids.

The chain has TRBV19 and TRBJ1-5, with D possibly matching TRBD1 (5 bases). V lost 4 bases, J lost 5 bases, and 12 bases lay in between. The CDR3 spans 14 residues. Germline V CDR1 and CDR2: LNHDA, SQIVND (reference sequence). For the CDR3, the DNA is TGTGCCAGTAGTACGACAGATACCTATCAGCCCCAGCATTTT. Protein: CASSTTDTYQPQHF.

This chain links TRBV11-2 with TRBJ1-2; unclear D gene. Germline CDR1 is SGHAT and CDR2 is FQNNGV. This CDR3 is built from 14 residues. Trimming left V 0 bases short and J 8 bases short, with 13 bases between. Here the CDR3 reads CASSLDYGFEGYTF. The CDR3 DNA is TGTGCCAGCAGCTTAGATTACGGTTTTGAGGGCTACACCTTC.

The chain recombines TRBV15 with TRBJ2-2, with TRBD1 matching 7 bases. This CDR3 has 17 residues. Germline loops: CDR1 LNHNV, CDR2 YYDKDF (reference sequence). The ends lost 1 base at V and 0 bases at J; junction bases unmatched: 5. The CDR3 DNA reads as TGTGCCACCAGCAGAGTACCGGGACAGTCGAACACCGGGGAGCTGTTTTTT. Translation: CATSRVPGQSNTGELFF.

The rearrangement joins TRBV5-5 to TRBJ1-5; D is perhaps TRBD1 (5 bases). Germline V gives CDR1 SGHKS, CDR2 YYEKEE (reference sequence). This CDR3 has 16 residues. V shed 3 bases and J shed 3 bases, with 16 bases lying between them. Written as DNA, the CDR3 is TGTGCCAGCAGCTCTGGGGCAGGAATTGACAATCAGCCCCAGCATTTT. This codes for CASSSGAGIDNQPQHF.

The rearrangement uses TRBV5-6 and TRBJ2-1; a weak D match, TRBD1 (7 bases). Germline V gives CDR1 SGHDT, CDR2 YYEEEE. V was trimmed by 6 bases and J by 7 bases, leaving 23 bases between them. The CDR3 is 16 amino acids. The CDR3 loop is CASTFGGQSFVNEQFF. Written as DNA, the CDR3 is TGTGCCAGCACCTTCGGGGGACAGAGTTTTGTGAATGAGCAGTTCTTC.

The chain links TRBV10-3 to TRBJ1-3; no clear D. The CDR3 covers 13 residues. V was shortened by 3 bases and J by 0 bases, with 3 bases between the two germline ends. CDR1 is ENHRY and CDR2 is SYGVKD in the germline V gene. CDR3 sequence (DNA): TGTGCCATCAGTGACGGCTCTGGAAACACCATATATTTT. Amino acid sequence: CAISDGSGNTIYF.

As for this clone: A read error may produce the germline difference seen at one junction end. DNA for the CDR3: TGTGCCAGCAGTTCCACAGGGGGCGAGGGGGGGATTCGGTACTTC. The encoded protein is CASSSTGGEGGIRYF. The chain is built from TRBV28 and TRBJ2-4, with 9 bases identical to TRBD1. The CDR3 has 15 amino acids. Germline loops: CDR1 MDHEN, CDR2 SYDVKM.

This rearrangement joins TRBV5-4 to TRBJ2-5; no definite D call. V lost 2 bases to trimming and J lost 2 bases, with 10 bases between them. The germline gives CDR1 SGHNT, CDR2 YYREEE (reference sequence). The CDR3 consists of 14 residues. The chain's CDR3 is CASSFSTLQETQYF. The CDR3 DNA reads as TGTGCCAGCAGCTTTTCTACTCTGCAAGAGACCCAGTACTTC.

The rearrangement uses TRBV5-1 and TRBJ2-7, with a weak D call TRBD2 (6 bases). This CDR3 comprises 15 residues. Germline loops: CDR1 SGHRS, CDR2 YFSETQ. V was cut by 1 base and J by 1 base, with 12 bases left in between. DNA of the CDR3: TGCGCCAGCAGCTTGCCGAGCGGGCAGTCCTACGAGCAGTACTTC. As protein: CASSLPSGQSYEQYF. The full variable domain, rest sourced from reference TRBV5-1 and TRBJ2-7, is KAGVTQTPRYLIKTRGQQVTLSCSPISGHRSVSWYQQTPGQGLQFLFEYFSETQRNKGNFPGRFSGRQFSNSRSEMNVSTLELGDSALYLCASSLPSGQSYEQYFGPGTRLTVT.

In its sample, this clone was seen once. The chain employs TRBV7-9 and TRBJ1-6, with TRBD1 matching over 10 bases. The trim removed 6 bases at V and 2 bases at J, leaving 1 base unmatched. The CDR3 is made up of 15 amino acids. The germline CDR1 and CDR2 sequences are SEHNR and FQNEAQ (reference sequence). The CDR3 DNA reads TGTGCCAGCAGGGGGACAGGGGCCTATAATTCACCCCTCCACTTT. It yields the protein CASRGTGAYNSPLHF.

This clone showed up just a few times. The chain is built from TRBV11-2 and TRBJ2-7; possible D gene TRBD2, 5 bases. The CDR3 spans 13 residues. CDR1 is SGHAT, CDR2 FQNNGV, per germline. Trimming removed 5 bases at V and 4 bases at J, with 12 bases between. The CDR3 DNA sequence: TGTGCCAGCAGCCCCGGCCGGGATTACGAGCAGTACTTC. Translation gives CASSPGRDYEQYF.

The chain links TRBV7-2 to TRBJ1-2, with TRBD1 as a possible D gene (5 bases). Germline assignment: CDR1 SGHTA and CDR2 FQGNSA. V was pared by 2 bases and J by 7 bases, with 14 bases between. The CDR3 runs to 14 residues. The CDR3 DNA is TGTGCCAGCAGCTTAATCGCTGGGGGGGTTGGCTACACCTTC. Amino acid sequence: CASSLIAGGVGYTF. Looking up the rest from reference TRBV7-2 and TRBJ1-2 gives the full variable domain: GAGVSQSPSNKVTEKGKDVELRCDPISGHTALYWYRQSLGQGLEFLIYFQGNSAPDKSGLPSDRFSAERTGGSVSTLTIQRTQQEDSAVYLCASSLIAGGVGYTFGSGTRLTVV.